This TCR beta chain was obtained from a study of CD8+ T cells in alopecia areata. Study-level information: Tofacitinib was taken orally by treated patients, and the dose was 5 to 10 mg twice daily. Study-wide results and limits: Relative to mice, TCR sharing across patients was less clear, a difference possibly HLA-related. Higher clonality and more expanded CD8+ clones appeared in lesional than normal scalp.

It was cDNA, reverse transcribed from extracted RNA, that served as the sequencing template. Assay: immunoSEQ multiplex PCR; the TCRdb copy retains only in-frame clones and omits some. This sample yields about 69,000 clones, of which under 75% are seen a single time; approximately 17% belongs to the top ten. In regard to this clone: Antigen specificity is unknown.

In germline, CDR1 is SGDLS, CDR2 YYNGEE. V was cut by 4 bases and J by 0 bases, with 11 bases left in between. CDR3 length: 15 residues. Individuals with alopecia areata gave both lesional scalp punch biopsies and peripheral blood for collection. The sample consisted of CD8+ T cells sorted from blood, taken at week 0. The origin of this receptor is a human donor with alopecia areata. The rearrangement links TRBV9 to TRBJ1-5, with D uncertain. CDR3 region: CASSPEGYSNQPQHF. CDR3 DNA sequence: TGTGCCAGCAGCCCCGAGGGCTATAGCAATCAGCCCCAGCATTTT.